The 11 T cell receptor beta chains in this list originate from one sample, sequenced in a study of blood T cell repertoires in COVID-19. Method: immunoSEQ multiplex PCR; TCRdb's copy keeps in-frame clones and lacks some. Among around 45,000 clones listed, roughly 89% were seen once. The specimen sequenced was peripheral blood. Receptor source: a man of 80 years or more with acute or convalescent COVID-19.

This clone has only one observation. CDR3 DNA sequence: TGTGCCAGCAGCTTTCGGACAGGAAGCACCGGGGAGCTGTTTTTT. Translated, it gives CASSFRTGSTGELFF. The J gene is TRBJ2-2, the V gene TRBV7-9; TRBD1 agrees at 7 bases. The CDR3 spans 15 residues. The germline V gene encodes CDR1 SEHNR and CDR2 FQNEAQ (reference sequence). V was pared by 3 bases and J by 4 bases, with 5 bases of the junction left unmatched.

The genes are TRBV6-5 and TRBJ2-7; a possible D gene is TRBD2 (5 bases). The CDR3 has 13 residues. Trimming removed 8 bases from V and 4 bases from J, with 15 bases in between. Germline values: CDR1 MNHEY, CDR2 SVGAGI. The CDR3 nucleotides are TGTGCCAGCTTGGAAGGGAGCCATTACGAGCAGTACTTC. Its protein is CASLEGSHYEQYF.

This clone appeared a single time. V and J are TRBV5-1 and TRBJ1-1; TRBD1 aligns across 9 bases. The CDR3 totals 16 residues. Per germline, CDR1 SGHRS and CDR2 YFSETQ. V shed 5 bases and J 4 bases; nucleotides not matched to a gene: 12. CDR3 amino acids: CASSYRTGARGTEAFF. In nucleotides, the CDR3 is TGCGCCAGCAGTTATAGGACAGGGGCCAGGGGCACTGAAGCTTTCTTT.

V usage is TRBV27 and J usage is TRBJ2-7; 9 bases are a match to TRBD1. Germline trimming cut 7 bases from V and 1 base from J; bases unmatched to any gene: 5. Germline V gene data show CDR1 as MNHEY and CDR2 as SMNVEV (reference sequence). This CDR3 comprises 14 residues. CDR3 nucleotides: TGTGCCAGCACTAGGGACAGGGAGTCCTACGAGCAGTACTTC. This codes for CASTRDRESYEQYF.

The chain joins TRBV24-1 to TRBJ1-2, with 9 bases identical to TRBD1. J gave up 4 bases and V 4 bases, and 3 bases lay outside the gene matches. The CDR3 has 14 amino acids. Germline V gene sequence: CDR1 KGHDR, CDR2 SFDVKD. The CDR3 nucleotides are TGTGCCACCAGTGAGCGGACAGGGGCCTATGGCTACACCTTC. Residues: CATSERTGAYGYTF.

The chain couples TRBV29-1 to TRBJ1-5; a possible D gene is TRBD1 (5 bases). Germline lookup yields CDR1 SQVTM and CDR2 ANQGSEA. The CDR3 loop spans 13 amino acids. The V and J ends lost 2 bases and 1 base respectively, with 6 bases between them. The CDR3 reads CSVESGSNQPQHF. The CDR3 DNA reads TGCAGCGTTGAATCAGGGAGCAATCAGCCCCAGCATTTT.

The chain joins TRBV2 to TRBJ2-7; D may be TRBD1 (6 bases). CDR1 SNHLY and CDR2 FYNNEI come from the germline V gene. The CDR3 sequence is 13 residues long. V was clipped by 6 bases and J by 0 bases, with 9 bases between them. The CDR3 bases are TGTGCCAGCAGGGGGGACACCTCCTACGAGCAGTACTTC. Protein: CASRGDTSYEQYF.

The chain has TRBV6-5 and TRBJ1-1; D unclear. CDR3 length: 13 amino acids. Germline loops: CDR1 MNHEY, CDR2 SVGAGI. The germline V and J ends were trimmed by 0 bases and 7 bases, with 9 bases remaining between them. CDR3 sequence: CASSYSVQREAFF. For the CDR3, the DNA is TGTGCCAGCAGTTACTCCGTCCAGCGTGAAGCTTTCTTT.

The chain carries TRBV3-1 (or the pseudogene TRBV3-2) and TRBJ2-4; 7 bases agree with TRBD1. This CDR3 is built from 15 residues. V dropped 4 bases and J dropped 1; count of bases not matched to a gene: 4. From germline, CDR1 is LGHDT and CDR2 YNNKEL (reference sequence). CDR3: CASSPTGAAKNIQYF. The CDR3 nucleotides read TGTGCCAGCAGCCCAACAGGGGCGGCCAAAAACATTCAGTACTTC.

The chain uses TRBV6-4 and TRBJ1-1; 7 bases fit TRBD1. V lost 6 bases and J lost 3; bases outside the gene matches: 4. CDR1 and CDR2 (germline): MRHNA, SNTAGT. The CDR3 sequence is 13 residues long. CDR3 nucleotide sequence: TGTGCCAGCAGCGGGACAGTCTACACTGAAGCTTTCTTT. This gives the protein CASSGTVYTEAFF.

The V and J genes are TRBV29-1 and TRBJ1-2; D is possibly TRBD1 (6 bases). The ends were cut back, 3 bases at V and 2 bases at J, with 7 bases in the middle. This CDR3 contains 12 residues. Per the germline V gene, CDR1 is SQVTM and CDR2 is ANQGSEA. The CDR3 sequence: CSVDRGNYGYTF. The CDR3, as DNA: TGCAGCGTTGACAGGGGAAACTATGGCTACACCTTC.